Presented here are 25 T cell receptor beta chains from one specimen sequenced in a study of CD8 T cells in ankylosing spondylitis. TCRdb re-called the 5' RACE reads through MiXCR, storing one row per CDR3 protein. The repertoire holds under 950,000 distinct CDR3 sequences, with under 20% as singletons. Their antigen targets remain unknown. Whole-study results and caveats: A TCR beta motif of 7 to 9 highly homologous variants seemed to mark ankylosing spondylitis blood.

Sequencing was performed on blood, either unsorted or a sorted T cell fraction (not recorded which). The receptors shown here come from a male donor with ankylosing spondylitis.

This clonotype was found a few times. The rearrangement links TRBV7-9 to TRBJ1-2; D perhaps matches TRBD1 (6 bases). The V end lost 5 bases, the J end lost 6 bases, and 19 bases lay between the germline ends. CDR1 SEHNR and CDR2 FQNEAQ come from the germline V gene (reference sequence). CDR3 size: 15 residues. The CDR3 sequence is CASSPGTSTLDGYTF. CDR3 nucleotides: TGTGCCAGCAGCCCCGGGACAAGTACTCTTGATGGCTACACCTTC. The whole variable domain, remainder taken from reference TRBV7-9 and TRBJ1-2, is DTGVSQNPRHKITKRGQNVTFRCDPISEHNRLYWYRQTLGQGPEFLTYFQNEAQLEKSRLLSDRFSAERPKGSFSTLEIQRTEQGDSAMYLCASSPGTSTLDGYTFGSGTRLTVV.

This rearrangement joins TRBV6-2 or TRBV6-3 to TRBJ2-2; 9 nucleotides agree with TRBD2. V trimming: 7 bases; J trimming: 5 bases; junction bases outside the gene matches: 11. Germline-derived CDR1 and CDR2 are MNHEY and SVGEGT. CDR3 length: 16 amino acids. In DNA form, the CDR3 reads TGTGCCAGCAACCTAGGGTGGCTAGCGGGAACCGGGGAGCTGTTTTTT. Translated, it gives CASNLGWLAGTGELFF.

V and J are TRBV29-1 and TRBJ1-1, with a tentative D call TRBD1 (6 bases). The CDR3 consists of 13 residues. Germline V gene data show CDR1 as SQVTM and CDR2 as ANQGSEA. The ends were cut back, 5 bases at V and 4 bases at J, with 14 bases in the middle. The CDR3 bases are TGCAGCGTTATCGACAGGCTGTTCACTGAAGCTTTCTTT. Its protein is CSVIDRLFTEAFF.

V gene TRBV6-5 combines with J gene TRBJ2-1, with a possible D match to TRBD1 (5 bases). Trimming stripped 2 bases from V and 3 bases from J, with 20 bases between. CDR1 and CDR2 (germline): MNHEY, SVGAGI. The CDR3 length is 18 residues. The CDR3 region is CASSYGRPQGNIYNEQFF. The CDR3 region has the DNA TGTGCCAGCAGTTACGGTAGACCCCAGGGTAATATCTACAATGAGCAGTTCTTC.

This rearrangement joins TRBV29-1 to TRBJ1-2; D possibly corresponds to TRBD1 (6 bases). CDR3 size: 15 residues. Germline values: CDR1 SQVTM, CDR2 ANQGSEA. Trimming stripped 6 bases from V and 4 bases from J, with 21 bases between. CDR3 DNA: TGCAGCGTCGCTGCCCCAACAGGGCTGGGCTATGGCTACACCTTC. Protein: CSVAAPTGLGYGYTF.

This chain links TRBV20-1 with TRBJ1-6, with D tentatively TRBD1 (5 bases). V lost 2 bases, J lost 7 bases, and 15 bases lay in between. The CDR3 runs to 15 residues. Germline V CDR1 and CDR2: DFQATT, SNEGSKA (reference sequence). The CDR3: CSARSPPGQNSPLHF. CDR3 DNA sequence: TGCAGTGCTAGATCACCCCCGGGGCAAAATTCACCCCTCCACTTT.

CDR3 nucleotide sequence: TGTGCCAGCAGCTTGTTACTAGCGGGACGCACAGATACGCAGTATTTT. Residues: CASSLLLAGRTDTQYF. This sequence joins TRBV5-6 and TRBJ2-3; TRBD2 agrees at 10 bases. V lost 1 base to trimming and J lost 1 base; unmatched junction nucleotides: 3. The CDR3 runs to 16 residues. Per germline, CDR1 SGHDT and CDR2 YYEEEE. The full variable domain, with the rest looked up from reference TRBV5-6 and TRBJ2-3, is DAGVTQSPTHLIKTRGQQVTLRCSPKSGHDTVSWYQQALGQGPQFIFQYYEEEERQRGNFPDRFSGHQFPNYSSELNVNALLLGDSALYLCASSLLLAGRTDTQYFGPGTRLTVL.

This clonotype appeared a few times. One end of the junction does not line up with germline, which may come from a read error. This chain uses TRBV6-5 with TRBJ2-2, with D possibly being TRBD2 (5 bases). Looked up from germline, CDR1 is MNHEY and CDR2 is SVGAGI. This CDR3 has 16 amino acids. Here the CDR3 reads CASTYGWRSDTGELFF. The CDR3 DNA reads TGTGCCAGCACTTACGGGTGGAGGTCGGACACCGGGGAGCTGTTTTTT.

V usage is TRBV20-1 and J usage is TRBJ2-5, with 10 bases identical to TRBD2. Looked up from germline, CDR1 is DFQATT and CDR2 is SNEGSKA (reference sequence). The CDR3 loop spans 16 amino acids. J lost 2 bases, V lost 6 bases, and 12 bases had no gene match. The CDR3 DNA follows: TGCAGTGCGAGGCCCCTCACAGCGGGGGGGCAAGAGACCCAGTACTTC. Translated: CSARPLTAGGQETQYF.

The chain links TRBV5-1 to TRBJ1-2, with TRBD1 matching over 7 bases. CDR3 length equals 14 residues. Germline V gene data show CDR1 as SGHRS and CDR2 as YFSETQ. J was trimmed by 6 bases and V by 4 bases; bases with no gene match: 9. CDR3 sequence: CASSNPGQLNGYTF. Written as DNA, the CDR3 is TGCGCCAGCAGCAACCCGGGACAGTTGAATGGCTACACCTTC.

The V and J genes are TRBV27 and TRBJ2-5; TRBD2 agrees at 7 bases. CDR3 length: 15 residues. The germline CDR1 and CDR2 sequences are MNHEY and SMNVEV (reference sequence). V was pared by 5 bases and J by 5 bases, with 11 bases of the junction left unmatched. In DNA, the CDR3 is TGTGCCAGCAGTGATATGCTAAGGGGAGGGGAGACCCAGTACTTC. It encodes CASSDMLRGGETQYF.

Comment on this clonotype: This clone may be a read error of a much larger clone one base away. No conserved phenylalanine or tryptophan ends this CDR3, so it is likely a read error. The rearrangement joins TRBV5-1 to TRBJ2-7; 7 bases line up with TRBD1. The V segment lost 4 bases and the J segment 5 bases; nucleotides outside the gene matches: 9. Germline assignment: CDR1 SGHRS and CDR2 YFSETQ. The CDR3 spans 14 residues. The CDR3 nucleotides read TGCGCCAGCAGCCCCCAAATCACAGGGGACGAGCAGTACTAC. Protein: CASSPQITGDEQYY.

The genes are TRBV20-1 and TRBJ2-1, with TRBD2 matching 9 bases. The CDR3 has 15 amino acids. Germline assignment: CDR1 DFQATT and CDR2 SNEGSKA (reference sequence). Unmatched junction bases numbered 5, after V lost 1 base and J lost 4 bases. CDR3 residues: CSARALAGSYNEQFF. CDR3 coding DNA: TGCAGTGCTAGAGCCCTAGCGGGATCGTACAATGAGCAGTTCTTC.

J is TRBJ2-2 and V is TRBV5-5, with D possibly TRBD2 on 5 matching bases. The CDR3 consists of 15 residues. CDR1 SGHKS and CDR2 YYEKEE come from the germline V gene (reference sequence). V lost 4 bases to trimming and J lost 3 bases, with 13 bases between them. CDR3 bases: TGTGCCAGCAGCGGCGGGCAGTTCGACACCGGGGAGCTGTTTTTT. It yields the protein CASSGGQFDTGELFF. Filled out from reference TRBV5-5 and TRBJ2-2, the complete variable domain reads DAGVTQSPTHLIKTRGQQVTLRCSPISGHKSVSWYQQVLGQGPQFIFQYYEKEERGRGNFPDRFSARQFPNYSSELNVNALLLGDSALYLCASSGGQFDTGELFFGEGSRLTVL.

This clonotype was counted between two and nine times. The rearrangement joins TRBV7-2 to TRBJ2-1, with a tentative D call TRBD1 (5 bases). The CDR3 length is 11 residues. V lost 5 bases to trimming and J lost 13 bases, with 12 bases between them. Germline lookup yields CDR1 SGHTA and CDR2 FQGNSA. DNA of the CDR3: TGTGCCAGCAGCCCTAGGGGCGTTCAGTTCTTC. Protein sequence: CASSPRGVQFF.

The gene calls are TRBV7-9 and TRBJ2-2; no definite D call. V lost 8 bases to trimming and J lost 4 bases, with 11 bases between them. This CDR3 spans 13 amino acids. Germline V gives CDR1 SEHNR, CDR2 FQNEAQ (reference sequence). The chain's CDR3 is CASDSTTTGELFF. The CDR3 DNA is TGTGCCAGCGATTCAACCACCACCGGGGAGCTGTTTTTT.

This clonotype was seen more than once but under ten times. The chain is built from TRBV11-1 and TRBJ2-1, with TRBD2 matching 8 bases. In germline, CDR1 is SGHAT, CDR2 FQDESV (reference sequence). J was trimmed by 6 bases and V by 5 bases; bases with no gene match: 9. The CDR3 runs 15 residues. CDR3 sequence: CASSPSREGLNEQFF. In DNA form, the CDR3 reads TGTGCCAGCAGCCCTTCACGGGAGGGCCTCAATGAGCAGTTCTTC.

This clonotype was picked up many times. The chain is built from TRBV4-3 and TRBJ2-4, with D perhaps assigned TRBD1 or TRBD2 (5 bases each). This CDR3 has 15 residues. Trimming pared 0 bases from V and 8 bases from J, leaving 14 bases between. Per the germline V gene, CDR1 is LGHNA and CDR2 is YSLEER. The CDR3: CASSQELGQADIQYF. The CDR3 DNA is TGCGCCAGCAGCCAAGAACTCGGACAAGCGGACATTCAGTACTTC.

V is TRBV6-1 and J is TRBJ2-5; possible D gene TRBD1, 5 bases. Trimming left V 3 bases short and J 4 bases short, with 12 bases between. CDR3 length: 14 residues. The V gene's germline CDR1 is MNHNS and CDR2 SASEGT. In nucleotides, the CDR3 is TGTGCCAGCAGTGATGGGGCCGGTCCAGAGACCCAGTACTTC. It specifies CASSDGAGPETQYF.

The CDR3 here is CASSQEAVTATDTQYF. DNA of the CDR3: TGCGCCAGCAGCCAGGAAGCGGTTACTGCCACAGATACGCAGTATTTT. The chain joins TRBV4-3 to TRBJ2-3; a weak D match, TRBD2 (5 bases). This CDR3 region has 16 residues. V lost 3 bases, J lost 2 bases, and 15 bases lay in between. Germline V lookup: CDR1 LGHNA, CDR2 YSLEER.

V is TRBV20-1 and J is TRBJ2-1; 9 bases are shared with TRBD2. Trimming removed 7 bases from V and 2 bases from J; junction bases left unmatched: 6. The CDR3 spans 14 residues. Per the germline V gene, CDR1 is DFQATT and CDR2 is SNEGSKA (reference sequence). CDR3 sequence (DNA): TGCAGTGTTACAGCGGGGGGAACCTACAATGAGCAGTTCTTC. This codes for CSVTAGGTYNEQFF.

The table lists this clonotype with a few counts. The chain couples TRBV20-1 to TRBJ2-7; 7 bases line up with TRBD1. Germline V lookup: CDR1 DFQATT, CDR2 SNEGSKA (reference sequence). After removal of 6 bases from V and 2 bases from J, the junction contained 7 bases not matched to a gene. The CDR3 consists of 13 residues. Here the CDR3 reads CSAPTGITYEQYF. CDR3 DNA sequence: TGCAGTGCCCCGACAGGGATAACCTACGAGCAGTACTTC.

The chain is built from TRBV13 and TRBJ2-7, with 11 bases that match TRBD2. Germline-derived CDR1 and CDR2 are PRHDT and FYEKMQ (reference sequence). This CDR3 comprises 15 residues. Losses at the gene ends were 0 bases for V and 7 bases for J; bases not matched to a gene: 5. For the CDR3, the DNA is TGTGCCAGCAGCTTAGGGGCTAGCGGGAGGTCTGAGCAGTACTTC. Translating gives CASSLGASGRSEQYF.

The gene calls are TRBV2 and TRBJ2-7, with unresolved D. The CDR3 is 12 residues long. Germline values: CDR1 SNHLY, CDR2 FYNNEI. Trimming removed 7 bases at V and 2 bases at J, with 9 bases between. CDR3 bases: TGTGCCAGCAAAAGGGTAGCCTACGAGCAGTACTTC. Translated, it gives CASKRVAYEQYF.

This clonotype was counted only a few times. The genes are TRBV12-3 or TRBV12-4 and TRBJ1-2; a possible D gene is TRBD1 (5 bases). This CDR3 has 12 residues. Trimming left V 6 bases short and J 10 bases short, with 15 bases between. CDR3 sequence: CASRRPQGYYTF. For the CDR3, the DNA is TGTGCCAGCAGACGACCCCAGGGATACTACACCTTC.